These 3 T cell receptor beta chains originate from one sample sequenced in a study of cytomegalovirus exposure and HLA in healthy donors. This PCR relied on a set of 60 Vbeta primers and 13 Jbeta primers. Some clones are missing from TCRdb's copy, which holds only in-frame ones; the method was immunoSEQ multiplex PCR. Among fewer than 350,000 clones, about 90% were seen once, and the ten largest hold about 2.5%. Sequenced input: PBMCs. These receptors were collected from a woman younger than 35 in good health and CMV-seronegative.

The chain is built from TRBV2 and TRBJ2-7; D is unresolved. V shed 6 bases and J shed 6 bases, with 6 bases lying between them. Germline loops: CDR1 SNHLY, CDR2 FYNNEI. The CDR3 runs to 10 residues. The CDR3 region is CASRYIEQYF. The CDR3 nucleotides are TGTGCCAGCAGGTATATCGAGCAGTACTTC.

The chain has TRBV21-1 and TRBJ1-4; TRBD1, the table's D call, lacks a check against the DNA. TRBV21-1 corresponds to a pseudogene. The CDR3 length is 15 residues. The CDR3 loop reads CASSNDRETNEKLFF. CDR3 bases: TGTGCCAGCAGCAACGACAGGGAGACTAATGAAAAACTGTTTTTT.

The chain carries TRBV9 and TRBJ1-6; no clear D. V shed 3 bases and J shed 2 bases, with 12 bases lying between them. CDR3 length equals 16 residues. Germline CDR1 is SGDLS and CDR2 is YYNGEE. CDR3 in DNA: TGTGCCAGCAGCGGAACAGAAAACCCCTATAATTCACCCCTCCACTTT. Residues: CASSGTENPYNSPLHF.